The next 10 T cell receptor beta chains were all read from a single sample in a study of blood T cell repertoires in COVID-19. Some clones are missing from TCRdb's copy, which holds only in-frame ones; the method was immunoSEQ multiplex PCR. Of about 250,000 clones listed, approximately 85% are singletons. Input material: peripheral blood. The source is a man in his fifties or sixties with active or convalescent COVID-19.

In this sample, this clone turned up once. The J gene is TRBJ2-7, the V gene TRBV7-2; 11 nucleotides match TRBD2. Trimming took 7 bases from V and 3 from J; bases not matched to a gene: 5. The CDR3 loop spans 14 amino acids. Germline CDR1 reads SGHTA; CDR2 reads FQGNSA. The CDR3: CASTPLAGGYEQYF. CDR3 DNA: TGTGCCAGCACCCCGCTAGCGGGAGGCTACGAGCAGTACTTC.

The chain employs TRBV30 and TRBJ1-6, with a weak D call TRBD1 (5 bases). Germline assignment: CDR1 GTSNPN and CDR2 SVGIG (reference sequence). CDR3 size: 11 residues. The V gene lost 3 bases and the J gene lost 8 bases, with 5 bases spanning the gap. Here the CDR3 reads CAWSRDSPLHF. Here the CDR3 DNA reads TGTGCCTGGAGCAGGGATTCACCCCTCCACTTT.

In its sample, this clone was seen once. The chain has TRBV7-8 and TRBJ1-2; 9 bases are a match to TRBD1. From germline, CDR1 is SGHVS and CDR2 FQNEAQ. The trim removed 5 bases at V and 7 bases at J, leaving 14 bases unmatched. CDR3 size: 16 residues. For the CDR3, the DNA is TGTGCCAGCAGCACCCGGACAGGGGAACAAAGAAGTGGCTACACCTTC. Protein product: CASSTRTGEQRSGYTF.

The chain joins TRBV6-2 or TRBV6-3 to TRBJ2-3, with D maybe TRBD2 (5 bases). The CDR3 length is 15 residues. Trimming shortened V by 6 bases and J by 1 base, and 14 bases separated the two germline ends. From germline, CDR1 is MNHEY and CDR2 SVGEGT. CDR3: CASSRAVRGTDTQYF. For the CDR3, the DNA is TGTGCCAGCAGCCGAGCGGTAAGGGGCACAGATACGCAGTATTTT.

The J gene is TRBJ1-6, the V gene TRBV12-3 or TRBV12-4, with 10 bases matching TRBD1. Losses at the gene ends were 2 bases for V and 13 bases for J; bases not matched to a gene: 2. This CDR3 has 13 residues. Here the CDR3 reads CASSLKTGGPLHF. CDR3 sequence (DNA): TGTGCCAGCAGTTTAAAGACAGGGGGCCCCCTCCACTTT.

V gene TRBV5-1 combines with J gene TRBJ1-1, with 7 bases identical to TRBD1. The CDR3 is made up of 14 amino acids. Germline loops: CDR1 SGHRS, CDR2 YFSETQ. V gave up 5 bases and J gave up 0 bases; unmatched junction bases: 4. This CDR3 is CASRDGTVNTEAFF. CDR3 in DNA: TGCGCCAGCAGGGACGGGACAGTGAACACTGAAGCTTTCTTT.

The gene calls are TRBV12-3 or TRBV12-4 and TRBJ1-2; D not resolved. V lost 7 bases and J 9 bases, leaving 15 bases between the germline ends. CDR3 length: 12 amino acids. The chain's CDR3 is CASTLDVGSYTF. In nucleotides, the CDR3 is TGTGCCAGCACCCTAGACGTAGGCAGCTACACCTTC.

V usage is TRBV19 and J usage is TRBJ1-1; 7 positions agree with TRBD1. The length of the CDR3 is 15 residues. V shed 8 bases and J 1 base; nucleotides not matched to a gene: 10. Germline CDR1 is LNHDA and CDR2 is SQIVND (reference sequence). The CDR3 DNA follows: TGTGCCAGTTCCCCAGGGGGTGGAGGGAACACTGAAGCTTTCTTT. Encoded protein: CASSPGGGGNTEAFF.

The gene calls are TRBV30 and TRBJ2-7, with D hard to call. Trimming took 2 bases from V and 3 from J, leaving 11 bases between them. Per germline, CDR1 GTSNPN and CDR2 SVGIG (reference sequence). The CDR3 is made up of 13 amino acids. CDR3 loop: CAWSSKTLYEQYF. In nucleotides, the CDR3 is TGTGCCTGGAGTTCAAAGACACTCTACGAGCAGTACTTC.

The chain links TRBV18 to TRBJ2-1; TRBD2 matches at 11 bases. Trimming took 5 bases from V and 4 from J; bases not matched to a gene: 4. The CDR3 has 15 residues. From germline, CDR1 is KGHSH and CDR2 LQKENI. DNA for the CDR3: TGTGCCAGCTCAGCCGGGACTAGCGGTTACAATGAGCAGTTCTTC. This codes for CASSAGTSGYNEQFF.